The present TCR beta chain was sequenced within a study of shared clonotypes between healthy human individuals. Assay used: immunoSEQ multiplex PCR; TCRdb lists only in-frame clones, some missing. The sample has roughly 1,500,000 clones; around 98% are singletons. Turning to this clone: Its target is unknown.

In germline, CDR1 is MNHEY, CDR2 SVGAGI. V lost 2 bases to trimming and J lost 3 bases, with 5 bases between them. The CDR3 totals 14 residues. Study-wide findings and caveats: Some clonotypes were shared by all four sorted-subset donors, while others were not shared. The non-shared ones had lower generation probabilities than the shared ones.

The chain has TRBV6-5 and TRBJ2-6; D may be TRBD1 (5 bases). Sequenced material: naive CD4+ T cells sorted from blood. Subset in this sample: CD45RA+ positively selected. The receptor's source is a man aged 25-40 years in good health. CDR3 protein: CASSYRGGANVLTF. CDR3 DNA sequence: TGTGCCAGCAGTTACAGGGGTGGGGCCAACGTCCTGACTTTC.